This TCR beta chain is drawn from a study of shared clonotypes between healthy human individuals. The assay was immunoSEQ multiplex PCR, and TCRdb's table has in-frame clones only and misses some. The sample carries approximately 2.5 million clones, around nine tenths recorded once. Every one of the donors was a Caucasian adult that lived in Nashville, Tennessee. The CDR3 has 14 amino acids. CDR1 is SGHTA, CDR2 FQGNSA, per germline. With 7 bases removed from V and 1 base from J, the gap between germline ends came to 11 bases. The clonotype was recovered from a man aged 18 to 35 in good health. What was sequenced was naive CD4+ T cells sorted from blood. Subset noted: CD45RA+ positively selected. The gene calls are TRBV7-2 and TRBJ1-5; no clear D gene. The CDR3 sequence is CASTLFGSNQPQHF. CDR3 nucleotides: TGTGCCAGCACCCTCTTCGGAAGCAATCAGCCCCAGCATTTT.